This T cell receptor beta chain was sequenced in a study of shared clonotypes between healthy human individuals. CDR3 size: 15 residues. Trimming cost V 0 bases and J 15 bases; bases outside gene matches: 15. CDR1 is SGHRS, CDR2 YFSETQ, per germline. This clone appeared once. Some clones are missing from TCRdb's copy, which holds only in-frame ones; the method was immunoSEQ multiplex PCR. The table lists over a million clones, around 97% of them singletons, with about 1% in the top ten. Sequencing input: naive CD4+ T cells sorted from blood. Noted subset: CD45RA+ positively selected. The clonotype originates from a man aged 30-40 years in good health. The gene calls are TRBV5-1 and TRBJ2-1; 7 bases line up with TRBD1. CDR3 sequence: CASSLGGPTGELRFF. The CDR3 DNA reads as TGCGCCAGCAGCTTGGGGGGTCCTACAGGGGAGCTAAGGTTCTTC.